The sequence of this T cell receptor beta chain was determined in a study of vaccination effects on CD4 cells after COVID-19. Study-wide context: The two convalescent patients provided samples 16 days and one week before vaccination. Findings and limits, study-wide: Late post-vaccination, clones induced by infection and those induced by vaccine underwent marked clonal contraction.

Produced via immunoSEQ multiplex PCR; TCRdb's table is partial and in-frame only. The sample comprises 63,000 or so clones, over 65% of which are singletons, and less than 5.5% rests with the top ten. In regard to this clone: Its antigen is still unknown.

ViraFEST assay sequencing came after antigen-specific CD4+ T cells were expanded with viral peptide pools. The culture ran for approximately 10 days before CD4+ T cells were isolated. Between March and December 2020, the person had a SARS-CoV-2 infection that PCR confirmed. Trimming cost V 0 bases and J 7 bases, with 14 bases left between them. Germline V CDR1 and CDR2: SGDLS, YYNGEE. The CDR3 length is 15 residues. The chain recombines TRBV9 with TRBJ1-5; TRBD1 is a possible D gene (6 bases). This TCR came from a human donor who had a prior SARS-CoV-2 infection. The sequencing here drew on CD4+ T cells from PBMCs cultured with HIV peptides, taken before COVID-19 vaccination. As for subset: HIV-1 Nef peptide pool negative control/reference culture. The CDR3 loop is CASSVGVGGGQPQHF. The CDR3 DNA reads TGTGCCAGCAGCGTAGGTGTTGGGGGGGGCCAGCCCCAGCATTTT. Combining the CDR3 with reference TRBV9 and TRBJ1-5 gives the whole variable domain DSGVTQTPKHLITATGQRVTLRCSPRSGDLSVYWYQQSLDQGLQFLIQYYNGEERAKGNILERFSAQQFPDLHSELNLSSLELGDSALYFCASSVGVGGGQPQHFGDGTRLSIL.